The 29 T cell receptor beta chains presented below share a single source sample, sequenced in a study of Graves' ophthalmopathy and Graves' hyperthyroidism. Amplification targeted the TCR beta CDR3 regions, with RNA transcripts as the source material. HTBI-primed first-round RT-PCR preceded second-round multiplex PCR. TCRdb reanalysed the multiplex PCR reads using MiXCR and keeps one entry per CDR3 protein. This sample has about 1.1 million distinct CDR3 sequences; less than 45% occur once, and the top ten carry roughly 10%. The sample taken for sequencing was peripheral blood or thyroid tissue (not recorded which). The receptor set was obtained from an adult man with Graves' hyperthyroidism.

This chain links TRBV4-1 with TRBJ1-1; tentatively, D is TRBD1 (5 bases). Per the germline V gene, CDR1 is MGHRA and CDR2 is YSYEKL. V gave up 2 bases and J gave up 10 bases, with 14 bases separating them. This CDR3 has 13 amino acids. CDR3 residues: CASSQTGSGVAFF. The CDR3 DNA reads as TGCGCCAGCAGCCAAACAGGATCAGGCGTAGCTTTCTTT.

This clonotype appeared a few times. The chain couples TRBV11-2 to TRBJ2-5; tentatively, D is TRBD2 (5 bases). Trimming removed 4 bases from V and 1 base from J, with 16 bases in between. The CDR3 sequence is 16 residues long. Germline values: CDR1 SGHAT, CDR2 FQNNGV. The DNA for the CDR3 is TGTGCCAGCAGCTCCGGACTTCACGGCAGCCAAGAGACCCAGTACTTC. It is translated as CASSSGLHGSQETQYF.

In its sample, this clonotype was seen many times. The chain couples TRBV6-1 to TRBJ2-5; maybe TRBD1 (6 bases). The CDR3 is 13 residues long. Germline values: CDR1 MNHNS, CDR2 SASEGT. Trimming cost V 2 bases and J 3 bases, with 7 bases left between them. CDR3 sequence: CASSEWTEETQYF. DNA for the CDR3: TGTGCCAGCAGTGAATGGACAGAAGAGACCCAGTACTTC.

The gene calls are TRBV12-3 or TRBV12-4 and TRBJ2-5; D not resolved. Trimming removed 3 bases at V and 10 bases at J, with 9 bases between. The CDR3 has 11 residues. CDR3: CASSLVGIQYF. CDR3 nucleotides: TGTGCCAGCAGTTTGGTAGGGATCCAGTACTTC.

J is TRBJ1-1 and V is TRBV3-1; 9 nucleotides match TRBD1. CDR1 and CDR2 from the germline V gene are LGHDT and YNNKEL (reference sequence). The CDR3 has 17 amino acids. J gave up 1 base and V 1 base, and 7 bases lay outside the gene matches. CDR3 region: CASSQVTGGEQNTEAFF. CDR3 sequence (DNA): TGTGCCAGCAGCCAAGTGACAGGGGGGGAACAGAACACTGAAGCTTTCTTT.

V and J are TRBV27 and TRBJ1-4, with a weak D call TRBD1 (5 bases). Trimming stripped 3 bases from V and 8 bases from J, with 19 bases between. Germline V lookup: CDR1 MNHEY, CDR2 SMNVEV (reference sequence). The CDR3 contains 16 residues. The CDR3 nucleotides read TGTGCCAGCAGTTTTCTGCCTAGGCAGGGACTGGAAAAACTGTTTTTT. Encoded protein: CASSFLPRQGLEKLFF.

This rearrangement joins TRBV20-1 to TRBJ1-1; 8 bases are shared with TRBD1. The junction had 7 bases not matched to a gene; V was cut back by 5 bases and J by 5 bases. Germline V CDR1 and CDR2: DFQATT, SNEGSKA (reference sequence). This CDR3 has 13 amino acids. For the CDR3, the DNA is TGCAGTGCTGTAGGACAGGGTTATACTGAAGCTTTCTTT. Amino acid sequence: CSAVGQGYTEAFF.

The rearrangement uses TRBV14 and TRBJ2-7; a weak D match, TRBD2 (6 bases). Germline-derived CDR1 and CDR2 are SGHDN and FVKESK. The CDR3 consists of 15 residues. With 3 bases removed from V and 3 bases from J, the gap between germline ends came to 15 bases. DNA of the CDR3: TGTGCCAGCAGCCAGCCGCAACGGGGGTACTACGAGCAGTACTTC. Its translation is CASSQPQRGYYEQYF.

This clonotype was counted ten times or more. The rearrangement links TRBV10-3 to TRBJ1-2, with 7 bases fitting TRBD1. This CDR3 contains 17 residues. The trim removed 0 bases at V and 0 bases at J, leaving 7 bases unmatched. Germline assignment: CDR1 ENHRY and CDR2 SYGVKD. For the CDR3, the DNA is TGTGCCATCAGTGAGTCGACCGGGACAGAAGCTAACTATGGCTACACCTTC. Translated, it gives CAISESTGTEANYGYTF.

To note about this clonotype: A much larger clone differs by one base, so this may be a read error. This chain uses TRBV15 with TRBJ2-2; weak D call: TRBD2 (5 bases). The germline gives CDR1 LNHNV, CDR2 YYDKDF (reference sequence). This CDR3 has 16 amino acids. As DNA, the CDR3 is TGTGCCGCCAGGCCGTTGGGAACGGGAAACACCGGGGAGCTGTTTTTT. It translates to CAARPLGTGNTGELFF.

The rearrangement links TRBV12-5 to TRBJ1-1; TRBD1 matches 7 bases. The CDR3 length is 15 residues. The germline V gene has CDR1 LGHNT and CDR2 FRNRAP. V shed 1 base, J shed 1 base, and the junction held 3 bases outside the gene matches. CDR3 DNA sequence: TGTGCTAGTGGTTTGGAGGGGACAGCGAACACTGAAGCTTTCTTT. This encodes CASGLEGTANTEAFF.

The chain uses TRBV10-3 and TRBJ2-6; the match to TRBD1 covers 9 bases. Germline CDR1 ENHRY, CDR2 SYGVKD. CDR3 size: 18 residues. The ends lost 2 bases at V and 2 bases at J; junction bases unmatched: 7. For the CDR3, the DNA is TGTGCCATCAGTGAGACCCGGGACAGGGAGACTGGGGCCAACGTCCTGACTTTC. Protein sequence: CAISETRDRETGANVLTF.

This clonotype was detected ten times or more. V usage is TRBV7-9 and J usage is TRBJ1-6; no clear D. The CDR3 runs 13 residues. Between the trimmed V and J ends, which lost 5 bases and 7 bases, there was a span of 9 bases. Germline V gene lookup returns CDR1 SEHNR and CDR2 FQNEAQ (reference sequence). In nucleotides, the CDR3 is TGTGCCAGCAGCCCCCGATCCAATTCACCCCTCCACTTT. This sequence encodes CASSPRSNSPLHF.

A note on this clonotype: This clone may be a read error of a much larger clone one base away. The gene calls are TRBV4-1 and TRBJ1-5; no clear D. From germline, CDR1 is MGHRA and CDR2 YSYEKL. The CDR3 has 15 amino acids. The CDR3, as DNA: TGCGCCAGCAGCCAAGTCGTCAGTAGCAATCATCCCCAGCATTTT. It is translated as CASSQVVSSNHPQHF.

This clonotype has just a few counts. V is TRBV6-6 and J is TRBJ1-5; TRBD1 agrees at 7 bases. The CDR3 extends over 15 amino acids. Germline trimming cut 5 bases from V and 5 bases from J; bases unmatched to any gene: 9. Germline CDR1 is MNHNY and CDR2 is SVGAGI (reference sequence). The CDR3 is CASSGQERRDQPQHF. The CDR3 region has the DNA TGTGCCAGCAGTGGACAGGAAAGAAGAGATCAGCCCCAGCATTTT.

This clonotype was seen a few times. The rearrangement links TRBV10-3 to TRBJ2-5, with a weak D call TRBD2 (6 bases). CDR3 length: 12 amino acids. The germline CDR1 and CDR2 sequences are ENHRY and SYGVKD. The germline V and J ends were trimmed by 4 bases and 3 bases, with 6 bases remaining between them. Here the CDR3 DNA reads TGTGCCATCAGTGGGGGGGAAGAGACCCAGTACTTC. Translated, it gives CAISGGEETQYF.

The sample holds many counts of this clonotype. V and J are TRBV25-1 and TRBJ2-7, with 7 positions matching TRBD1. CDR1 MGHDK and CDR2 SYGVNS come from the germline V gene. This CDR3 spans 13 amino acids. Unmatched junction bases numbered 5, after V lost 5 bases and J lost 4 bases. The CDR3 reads CASSWDSRYEQYF. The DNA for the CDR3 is TGTGCCAGCAGTTGGGACAGTAGGTACGAGCAGTACTTC.

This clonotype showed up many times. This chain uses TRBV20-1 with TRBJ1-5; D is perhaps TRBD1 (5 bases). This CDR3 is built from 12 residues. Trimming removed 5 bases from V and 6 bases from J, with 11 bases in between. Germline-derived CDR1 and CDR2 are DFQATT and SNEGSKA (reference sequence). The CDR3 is CSAQRGGQPQHF. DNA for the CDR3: TGCAGTGCTCAGAGGGGTGGTCAGCCCCAGCATTTT.

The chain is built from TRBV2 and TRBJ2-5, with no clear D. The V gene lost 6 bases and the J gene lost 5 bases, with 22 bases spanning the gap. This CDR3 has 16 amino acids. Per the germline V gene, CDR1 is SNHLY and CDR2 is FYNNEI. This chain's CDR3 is CASSNARLGLGETQYF. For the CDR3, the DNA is TGTGCCAGCAGCAATGCGCGACTGGGGTTGGGCGAGACCCAGTACTTC. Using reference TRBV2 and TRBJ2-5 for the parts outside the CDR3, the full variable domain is EPEVTQTPSHQVTQMGQEVILRCVPISNHLYFYWYRQILGQKVEFLVSFYNNEISEKSEIFDDQFSVERPDGSNFTLKIRSTKLEDSAMYFCASSNARLGLGETQYFGPGTRLLVL.

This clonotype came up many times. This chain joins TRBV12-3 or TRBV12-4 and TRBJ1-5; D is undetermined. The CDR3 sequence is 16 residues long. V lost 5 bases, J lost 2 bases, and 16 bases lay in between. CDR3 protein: CASSPTGLRGNQPQHF. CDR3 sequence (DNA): TGTGCCAGCAGTCCCACCGGACTGAGGGGCAATCAGCCCCAGCATTTT.

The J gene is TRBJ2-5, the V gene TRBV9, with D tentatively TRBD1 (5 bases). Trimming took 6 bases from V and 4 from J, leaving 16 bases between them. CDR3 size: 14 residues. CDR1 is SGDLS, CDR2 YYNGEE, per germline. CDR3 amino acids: CASIKPTQGETQYF. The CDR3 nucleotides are TGTGCCAGCATTAAACCCACGCAGGGAGAGACCCAGTACTTC.

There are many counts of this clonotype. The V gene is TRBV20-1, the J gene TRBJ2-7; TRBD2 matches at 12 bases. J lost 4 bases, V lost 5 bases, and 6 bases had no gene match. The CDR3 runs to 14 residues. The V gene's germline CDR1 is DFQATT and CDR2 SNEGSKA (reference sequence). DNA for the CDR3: TGCAGTGCTCGACTAGCGGGAGTAGCGTACGAGCAGTACTTC. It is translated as CSARLAGVAYEQYF.

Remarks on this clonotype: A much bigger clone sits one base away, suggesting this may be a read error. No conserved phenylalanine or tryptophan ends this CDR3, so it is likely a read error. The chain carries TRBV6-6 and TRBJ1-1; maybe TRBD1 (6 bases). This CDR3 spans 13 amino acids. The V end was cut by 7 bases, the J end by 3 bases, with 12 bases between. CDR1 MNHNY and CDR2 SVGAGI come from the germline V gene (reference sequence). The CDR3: CASKRTDYTEAFV. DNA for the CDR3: TGTGCCAGCAAAAGGACAGACTACACTGAAGCTTTCGTT.

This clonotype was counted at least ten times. CDR3 in DNA: TGCAGCGCGGGACAAACCCGGCAGCCCCAGCATTTT. Its translation: CSAGQTRQPQHF. The rearrangement joins TRBV20-1 to TRBJ1-5, with D perhaps TRBD1 (6 bases). Germline assignment: CDR1 DFQATT and CDR2 SNEGSKA (reference sequence). CDR3 length: 12 amino acids.

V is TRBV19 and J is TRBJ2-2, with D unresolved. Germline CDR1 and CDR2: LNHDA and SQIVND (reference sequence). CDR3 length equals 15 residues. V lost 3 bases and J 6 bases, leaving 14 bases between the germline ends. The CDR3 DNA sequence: TGTGCCAGTAGTATTCACCCTAGTTTACCCGGGGAGCTGTTTTTT. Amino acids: CASSIHPSLPGELFF.

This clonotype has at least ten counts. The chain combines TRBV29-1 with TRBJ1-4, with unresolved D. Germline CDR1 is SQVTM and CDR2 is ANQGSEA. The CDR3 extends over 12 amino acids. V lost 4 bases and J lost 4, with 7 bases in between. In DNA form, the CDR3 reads TGCAGCGTTGTTTCTGGTAATGAAAAACTGTTTTTT. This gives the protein CSVVSGNEKLFF.

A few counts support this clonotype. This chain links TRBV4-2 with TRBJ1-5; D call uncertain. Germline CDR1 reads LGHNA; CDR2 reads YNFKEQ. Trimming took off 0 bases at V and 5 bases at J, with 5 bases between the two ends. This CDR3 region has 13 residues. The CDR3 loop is CASSQEFHQPQHF. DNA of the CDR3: TGTGCCAGCAGCCAAGAGTTTCATCAGCCCCAGCATTTT.

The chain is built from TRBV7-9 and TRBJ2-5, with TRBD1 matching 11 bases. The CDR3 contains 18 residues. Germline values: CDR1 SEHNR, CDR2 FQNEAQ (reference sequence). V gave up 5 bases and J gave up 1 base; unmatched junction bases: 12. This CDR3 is CASSLRTGGAKGQETQYF. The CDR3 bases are TGTGCCAGCAGCCTCAGGACAGGGGGCGCAAAGGGCCAAGAGACCCAGTACTTC.

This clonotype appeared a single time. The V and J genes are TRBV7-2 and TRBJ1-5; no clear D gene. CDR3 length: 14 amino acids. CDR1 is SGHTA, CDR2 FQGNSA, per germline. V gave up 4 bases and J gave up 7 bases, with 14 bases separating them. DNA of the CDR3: TGTGCCAGCAGCTCCAACAACGGGGTCCAGCCCCAGCATTTT. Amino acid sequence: CASSSNNGVQPQHF.